The present T cell receptor beta chain was sequenced within a study of shared clonotypes between healthy human individuals (dated by TCRdb to the early 2020s). Regarding the complete study: A couple of women and a few men aged 18 to 49 years were included in the cohort. For each donor, three plates each were used for CD4 naive and CD4 memory, two plates were used for CD8 naive, and one plate was used for CD8 memory. The study deeply sequenced blood TCR repertoires of five healthy adults to estimate repertoire size and the extent of clonotype sharing between individuals. Between about 0.9 and 10 billion PBMCs per donor were obtained by leukapheresis. Libraries were prepared and TCR repertoires were sequenced by different laboratories using diverse techniques, in order to increase sequencing depth and limit assay-specific biases. Paper-wide results and their limitations: When several donors were compared, the shared fraction of clonotypes was around 5.1% for naive CD4, 3.5% for naive CD8, 2% to 2.5% for memory CD4, and 0.4% for memory CD8. Pairwise subsampling indicated that sequencing depth was expected to affect the degree of clonotype sharing among donors. Sampling was restricted to blood, and TCR repertoires in tissue are likely to differ from TCR repertoires in blood. Incomplete sequencing was indicated by rarefaction of sorted-subset datasets, despite the large sequencing depth. Naive subsets generally had larger estimated clonotype richness than memory subsets. Compared with non-shared clonotypes, the clonotypes found in all four sorted-subset donors had higher generation probabilities. Because the study included only a small number of donors, the genetic and exposure-history diversity represented was limited.

Notes on this clone: Its antigen target is currently unknown. Base quality data are lacking; no much larger clone is found one base away. Other nucleotide sequences in the sample specify the same CDR3.

Reading from cysteine to phenylalanine, the CDR3 counts 14 amino acids. Solely the CDR3 DNA is kept, with 42 bases framed from the first base. The germline V gene specifies SGHRS as CDR1 and YFSETQ as CDR2. V was cut back by 0 bases and J by 2 bases, leaving a gap of 9 bases between them. The donors were healthy, HIV-negative adults who had no recently reported acute infections or vaccinations. All donors were Caucasian adults living in Nashville, Tennessee, USA. CD4+ T cells were enriched through magnetic negative selection, after which naive cells were positively selected on CD45RA and the remaining negative fraction served as the memory subset. After blood collection by leukapheresis, PBMCs were isolated using Ficoll-Histopaque density gradient centrifugation and then cryopreserved in the vapor phase of liquid nitrogen. Purity and quantity of every magnetically sorted T cell population were checked by analytical flow cytometry. Genomic DNA was isolated from each sorted fraction and quantified by UV absorbance on a Nanodrop 2000c.

TCR CDR3 regions were amplified from genomic DNA by multiplex PCR using the deep immunoSEQ assay. Extracted genomic DNA from each cell subset was spread evenly across all wells of several immunoSEQ 96-well plates, with each plate serving as a replicate. For sorted subsets, 150 to 250 ng genomic DNA, equal to some 28,000 T cell genomes, was loaded into each replicate PCR. The purified libraries were quantified using a Qubit 3.0 fluorometer, sized with a Bioanalyzer 2100, and then quantified again using the KAPA Library Quantification kit. Each immunoSEQ 96-well plate was sequenced on its own single-read 150-cycle Illumina NextSeq 550 flow cell. The authors processed their data as follows. Because the immunoSEQ output included only junctional sequences and no quality scores, the filtering could not be the same as the filtering used for full-length reads. To assign V/J genes and CDR3, sequences were annotated against IMGT germline references using PyIR, a Python wrapper for IgBLAST v1.9. Any read was removed if the V/J assignment was weak (E-value above 1e-6), the CDR3 was missing, or the read contained stop codons, out-of-frame junctions, or ambiguous translated residues. V3J clonotypes were defined by identical inferred V gene, J gene, and CDR3 amino acid sequence. Percentage overlap between repertoires was computed as shared unique clonotypes divided by the size of the smaller repertoire. RTK rarefaction, the Chao1 estimator, and Recon v2.1 estimates of unobserved clonotypes were used to assess repertoire richness. For all TCRbeta clonotypes obtained by the gDNA method from a few donors, generation probabilities were computed with OLGA. The source is immuneACCESS, and TCRdb retained only in-frame sequences with V and J called. Part of the clones is not carried over; for the studies checked, unresolved V genes explain less than half of this, and the remainder is unexplained. V, J and clone size derive from that table, while D and trimming were established from the DNA sequence. The sample table contains about 2 million clones; only one count was recorded for about 95% of them. The ten largest account for roughly 0.13% of the sample.

Sample: naive CD4+ T cells sorted from blood. According to the study, the label for this sample's cell subset or site signals: CD45RA+ positively selected. The receptor's source is a young man in good health. This chain joins TRBV5-1 to TRBJ2-7, and TRBD1 may be the D gene, going by 5 matching bases. At the DNA level, the sequence is TGCGCCAGCAGCTTGGGACAGTCTACCTACGAGCAGTACTTC. This codes for CASSLGQSTYEQYF.